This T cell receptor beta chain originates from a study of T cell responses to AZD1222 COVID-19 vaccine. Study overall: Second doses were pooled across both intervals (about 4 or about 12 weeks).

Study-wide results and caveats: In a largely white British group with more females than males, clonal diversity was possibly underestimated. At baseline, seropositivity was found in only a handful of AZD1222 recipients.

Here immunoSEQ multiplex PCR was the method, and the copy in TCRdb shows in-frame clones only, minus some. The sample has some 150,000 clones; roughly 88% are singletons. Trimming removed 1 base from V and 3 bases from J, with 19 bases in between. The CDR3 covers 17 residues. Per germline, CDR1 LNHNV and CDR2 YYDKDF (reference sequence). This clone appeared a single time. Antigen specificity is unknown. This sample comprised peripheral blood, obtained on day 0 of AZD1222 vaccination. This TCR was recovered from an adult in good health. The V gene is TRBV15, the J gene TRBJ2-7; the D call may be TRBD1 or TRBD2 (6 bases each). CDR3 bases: TGTGCCACCAGCAGAGTCCGGATCCGGGGGACAAACTACGAGCAGTACTTC. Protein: CATSRVRIRGTNYEQYF.